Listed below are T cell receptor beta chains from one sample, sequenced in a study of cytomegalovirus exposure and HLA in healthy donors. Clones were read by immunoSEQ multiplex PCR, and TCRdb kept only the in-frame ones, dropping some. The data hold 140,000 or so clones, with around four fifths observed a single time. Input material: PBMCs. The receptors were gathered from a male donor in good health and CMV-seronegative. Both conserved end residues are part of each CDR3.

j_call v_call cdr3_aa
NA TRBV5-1 CASSHEGSYEQYF
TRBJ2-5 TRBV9 CASSIGLAGRETQYF
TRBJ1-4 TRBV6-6 CASSSYRGQNEKLFF
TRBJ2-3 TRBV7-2 CASSFRTGSWTDTQYF
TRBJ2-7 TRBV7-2 CASKSGDTLIEQYF
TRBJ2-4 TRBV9 CASSVAGAGDIQYF
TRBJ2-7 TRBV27 CASSRPGLTSYEQYF
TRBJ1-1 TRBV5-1 CASSLGAGGSWNTEAFF
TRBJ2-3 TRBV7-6 CASSLAPREVTDTQYF
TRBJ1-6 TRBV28 CATQEGSYNSPLHF
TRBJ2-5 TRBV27 CASSSGYQETQYF
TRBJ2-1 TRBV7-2 CASSLKSRGRWGNEQFF
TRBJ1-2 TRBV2 CASSGMRGDGYTF
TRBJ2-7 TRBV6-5 CASSYGQGFYEQYF
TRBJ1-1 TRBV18 CASSPPGRTEAFF
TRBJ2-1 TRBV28 CASSLTGGTGEQFF
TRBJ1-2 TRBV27 CASSHIQGEYHGYTF
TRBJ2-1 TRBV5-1 CASSSGLAGMNEQFF
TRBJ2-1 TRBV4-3 CASSHVGWGGEQFF
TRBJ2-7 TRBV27 CASSLGKGSSYEQYF
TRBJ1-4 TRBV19 CATVKAGDGFGEKLFF
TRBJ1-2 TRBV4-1 CASSQGTGGVYGYTF
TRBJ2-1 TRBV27 CASSLDRVGGQFF
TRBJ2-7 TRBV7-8 CASSLGRGYEQYF
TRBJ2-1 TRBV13 CASSLTLTGSDEQFF
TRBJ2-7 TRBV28 CASGSGQLSYEQYF
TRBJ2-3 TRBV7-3 CASSPLGGPADTQYF
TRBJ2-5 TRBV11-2 CASSLTGTSGRETQYF
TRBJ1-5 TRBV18 CASSPEGRRGQQPQHF
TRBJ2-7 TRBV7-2 CASSPGGGVAGEQYF
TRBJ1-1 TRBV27 CASTKKGGRTEAFF
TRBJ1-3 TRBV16 CASSQSPDRNSGNTIYF
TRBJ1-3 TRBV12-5 CASGPSGWTEGNTIYF
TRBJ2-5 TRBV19 CASRSASGAQETQYF
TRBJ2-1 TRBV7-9 CASSQGLAGGSEQFF
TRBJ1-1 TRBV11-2 CASSSIIRTMNTEAFF
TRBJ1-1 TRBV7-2 CASSLTVNTEAFF
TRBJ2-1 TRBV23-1 CASSPNLLAGGYNEQFF
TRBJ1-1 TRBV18 CASSPQGPKAFF
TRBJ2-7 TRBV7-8 CASSLRGQGAHEQYF
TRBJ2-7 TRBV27 CASSLRGKTAYEQYF
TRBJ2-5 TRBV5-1 CASSLEGLDSETQYF
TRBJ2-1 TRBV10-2 CASKGLAELYNEQFF
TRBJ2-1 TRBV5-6 CASILGQGREQFF
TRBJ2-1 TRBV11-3 CASSPRRAGEYNEQFF
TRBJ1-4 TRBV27 CASSPKTGFSEKLFF
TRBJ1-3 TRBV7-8 CASSSTTGGNTIYF
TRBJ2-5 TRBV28 CASSPTGFETQYF
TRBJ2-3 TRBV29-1 CSVPLGTSGSSTDTQYF
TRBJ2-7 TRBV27 CASSSGLAGVVYEQYF
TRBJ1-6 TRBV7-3 CASSLTRDSPLHF
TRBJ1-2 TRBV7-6 CAIGADYGYTF
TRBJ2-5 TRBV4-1 CASSGQGQETQYF
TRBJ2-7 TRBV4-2 CASSQVSEGEQYF
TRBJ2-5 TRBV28 CASHRGNQETQYF